This note documents a single TCR beta chain sequence. The sample belongs to a study of blood T cell repertoires in COVID-19. At the level of the study: The United States, Italy and Spain supplied acute and convalescent COVID-19 samples.

The V end was cut by 4 bases, the J end by 6 bases, with 14 bases between. Germline CDR1 reads SGHRS; CDR2 reads YFSETQ. The CDR3 sequence is 14 residues long. The method was immunoSEQ multiplex PCR; TCRdb's version includes in-frame clones alone and lacks a portion of them. The data contain 100,000 or so clones, roughly nine tenths of them singletons. The chain joins TRBV5-1 to TRBJ2-1, with TRBD2 as a possible D gene (6 bases). The TCR was taken from a man aged 50 to 60 with acute or convalescent COVID-19. What was sequenced was peripheral blood. CDR3 bases: TGCGCCAGCAGCGGCGGGACCCCTAGCAATGAGCAGTTCTTC. This encodes CASSGGTPSNEQFF.